This TCR beta chain was identified in a study of cytomegalovirus exposure and HLA in healthy donors (dated by TCRdb to between 2016 and 2019). Regarding the research as a whole: In an earlier analysis of 550 to 750 of the donors, 250 to 350 Gb of sequence data and just under 120 million unique TCR beta sequences from 180 million or so T cells were reported. An early release that covered 640 HLA-typed donors contained about 300 gigabases of sequencing data and about 84 million unique TCR sequences. Among the roughly 410 genotyped donors, about 85% belonged to the genetic ancestry cluster associated with self-reported Caucasian donors. The study aimed to test whether signatures of past pathogen exposure could be identified by cataloging public T cell receptors. Using immunosequencing, the study profiled T cell repertoires from 550 to 750 subjects and related those repertoires to cytomegalovirus serostatus. Besides the first cohort of more than 650 subjects, a separate validation cohort made up of 120 different subjects was used. To predict cytomegalovirus infection status, the study combined high-throughput TCR immunosequencing, statistical association of individual TCRs with disease status, and machine learning. A later analysis re-analyzed previously published TCR beta repertoires from approximately 670 donors and added high-resolution HLA genotyping to study TCR occurrence patterns. Rather than using new phenotypic data, the later analysis identified candidate immune exposures from TCR beta sequences and from how often those sequences occurred across donors. An earlier analysis of approximately 580 of the donors used high-throughput TCR beta sequencing to judge whether each TCR beta V gene segment behaved as functional or pseudogenic. Donor age, sex, ethnicity and CMV serostatus were compiled together with the repertoire data. In a later genetic analysis, genome-wide SNP genotypes for about 55% of the roughly 700 donors were used, and that subset was treated as a discovery cohort. Every repertoire in the discovery cohort had been generated on one and the same sequencing platform. HLA typing included class I and class II loci at four-digit resolution. Typing coverage varied by locus: about 629-630 donors for A, B, C, DRB1 and DQB1; approximately 520 for DQA1; approximately 610 for DPA1; some 470 for DPB1. Because of strong linkage in the cohort, 5 or 6 DR-DQ haplotypes were treated as single units for association and clustering. Across some 400 genotyped donors of the cohort, an average of 235,054 unique TCR beta nucleotide sequences per donor were sequenced, and 15% to 20% of those sequences were non-productive. On the study overall, not on this receptor specifically: A few of the identified cytomegalovirus-associated TCR beta chains were confirmed in vitro to be specific for cytomegalovirus antigens. A total of fewer than 200 TCR beta chains were listed by the study as associated with cytomegalovirus. Because counts were too low, roughly 17 rarely observed V segments, including chromosome 9 orphons, were left out of the earlier analysis of several hundred of the donors. A later analysis associated approximately 17,000 TCR beta sequences with specific HLA alleles at a false discovery rate of 0.05. In a later analysis, the rate of TCR association differed among HLA loci, with DRB1 alleles having the most associated TCRs and HLA-C alleles having the fewest. A later genetic analysis reported fewer N-insertions in productive TCRs among donors in an Asian-associated ancestry cluster than the roughly 700-donor mean. In this cohort, only TCR beta chains were sequenced, and detectable features were limited by the absence of alpha or paired-chain data. A further reported finding was that TCR beta sequences accurately predicted the HLA-A and HLA-B alleles for most subjects in the first cohort. Because HLA typing was unavailable for some donors at each locus, only the typed subset was used in association tests. According to a later analysis, most CMV-associated TCR beta chains appeared to be HLA-restricted, and the HLA associations seemed to be driven largely by CMV exposure. In a later genetic analysis, a missense DCLRE1C variant was associated with V-gene and J-gene trimming of TCR beta chains, and the association was replicated in an independent cohort. A later analysis reported that several top co-occurrence clusters appeared linked to parvovirus B19, influenza, CMV and Epstein-Barr virus. It was suggested by the authors that the approach could potentially be generalized to other disease states and immunological phenotypes. In a later analysis, HLA-associated TCR beta chains showed more clonal expansion and lower generation probabilities than non-associated chains that were equally common. CMV serostatus was the only immune exposure information available for the cohort. A cluster of highly shared sequence variants was judged likely to be a technical artifact of the sequencing pipeline. Sequencing depth was assumed to be roughly uniform across donors in the presence/absence analyses, though that assumption may not hold. When HLA alleles, especially DR and DQ, strongly co-occurred, TCR associations were difficult to assign to individual alleles. The 87-base-pair reads could not distinguish some IMGT-functional V segments, including TRBV6-2 and TRBV6-3, so those segments were excluded. In an earlier analysis of about 600 of the donors, most TCR beta V segments appeared in productive rearrangements about 90% or about 30% of the time, broadly matching IMGT annotations. Across donors, most TCR sequences were observed very rarely, whereas some public TCRs were present in many individuals. Cytomegalovirus status was reported to be diagnosed by the classifier with high specificity and sensitivity in both the original and validation cohorts. Linkage disequilibrium might explain the correlated functional status among segregating V segments, but an unknown experimental factor could not be ruled out.

On this clone: The specificity of this receptor is unknown. The sample holds no much larger clone one base away, and base qualities are not on file.

Libraries were made using the immunoSEQ multiplex PCR assay. A mixture of 60 forward primers for TCR Vbeta segments and 13 reverse primers for TCR Jbeta segments was used in the multiplex PCR. Amplification of the CDR3 region of rearranged TCR beta genes was performed with a multiplex PCR assay on genomic DNA. Amplified TCR beta libraries were sequenced as 87-base-pair reads on the Illumina HiSeq System. Per the authors' processing: Across the 500 to 700 repertoires, a later analysis counted 80 million or so unique TCR beta chains, 9.5 million to 12 million of which were shared by at least two donors. Raw reads were error-corrected and collapsed into unique sequences with a nearest-neighbor algorithm that merged closely related sequences to remove PCR and sequencing errors. V, D and J gene segments were assigned by aligning CDR3 sequences to IMGT reference sequences. For a sequence to be retained, a match of at least six nucleotides to both a V gene segment and a J gene segment was required. Rearrangements were classified as productive when the CDR3 lacked stop codons and remained in frame with V and J, and all other rearrangements were classified as non-productive. Following IMGT convention, CDR3 was defined as the stretch from the second conserved V-encoded cysteine to the conserved J-encoded phenylalanine. The earlier analysis of some 580 of the donors excluded any sequence lacking an unambiguous match to a single V gene segment. In an earlier analysis of 450 to 750 of the donors, a V segment was called functional when productive rearrangements were above 56.7%, and segregating when the standard deviation between donors exceeded 5%. To diagnose cytomegalovirus status from the catalog of TCR beta chain sequences, a statistical classification framework was built. V and J gene assignment, in a later analysis, came from comparing TCR nucleotide sequences with IMGT/GENE-DB human TR gene sequences. Using the TCRdist pipeline, a later analysis assigned CDR3 sequences along with most-parsimonious VDJ recombination scenarios. In a later analysis, every TCR beta chain was defined by the combination of its CDR3 amino acid sequence and its V-gene family, and reads without a unique V-gene family were dropped. As a way to deal with suspected cross-contamination and a sequencing artifact, a later analysis dropped 450 to 600 nucleotide sequences that were highly shared and had low generation probability. In a later analysis, a clonal expansion index was calculated for each public chain from normalized within-repertoire ranks of inferred template counts. In a later analysis, generation probabilities were computed using a VDJ recombination model fitted to out-of-frame rearrangements, and the results were checked against IGoR. Hypergeometric tests were used in a later analysis to score TCR-TCR, TCR-HLA and TCR-CMV co-occurrence, with a repertoire-size bias correction applied to the TCR pairs. False discovery rates were estimated in a later analysis by permuting HLA or CMV assignments 20 times. A later analysis grouped co-occurring TCRs with DBSCAN, adding TCRdist sequence similarity when clustering within HLA-allele-positive subsets. Co-occurrence clustering excluded repertoires with fewer than 30,000 or more than 120,000 public chains, plus five with anomalous nucleotide sharing. As stored in TCRdb, this immuneACCESS dataset retains in-frame rearrangements with V and J assigned. A fraction of the clones does not appear; measured against another copy, unresolved V genes explain less than half of the discrepancy, and the remainder lacks a known reason. That table is the source of V, J and clone size, and D and trimming were worked out from the DNA. A total of about 120,000 clones appear in this sample, 80% of them only once. The ten biggest clones cover 7.5% to 9% of the sample.

Trimming leaves V shorter by 8 bases and J shorter by 1 base, with the junction holding 2 bases beyond the gene matches. There are 14 amino acids in the CDR3, from cysteine to phenylalanine inclusive. Kept here is only the CDR3 DNA, which spans 42 bases and is read in frame from base 1. The CDR1 and CDR2 encoded by the germline V gene are MDHEN and SYDVKM. The cohort comprised more than 550 healthy bone marrow donors. All cohort members were sampled while nominally healthy, although unrecorded immune exposures were likely present. The donor tested CMV seropositive and was one of the 289 seropositive cohort members. Each donor provided a peripheral blood sample, and peripheral blood mononuclear cells were used for TCR beta sequencing. The Qiagen DNeasy Blood Extraction Kit was used to extract genomic DNA from the blood cell samples.

In this chain, TRBV28 is recombined with TRBJ2-2; 9 central bases correspond to TRBD2. What was sequenced was PBMCs. This clonotype was obtained from a female donor in good health and CMV-seropositive. Read as DNA, the sequence is TGTGCCAGCCATAGCGGGGGGAACACCGGGGAGCTGTTTTTT. Its translation reads: CASHSGGNTGELFF.